The TCR beta chain under discussion was sequenced for a study of control samples from healthy donors and cancer patients. This clone appeared a single time. The CDR3 covers 13 residues. Germline V gives CDR1 LNHDA, CDR2 SQIVND (reference sequence). Trimming cost V 8 bases and J 7 bases; bases outside gene matches: 6. This table comes from immunoSEQ multiplex PCR, and its TCRdb copy is limited to in-frame clones, with some not included. The sample lists roughly 80,000 clones, over 75% occurring once. The TCR sequence derives from a woman in her forties or fifties in good health. The V gene is TRBV19, the J gene TRBJ2-1, with 9 nucleotides matching TRBD1. Source material: blood. CDR3 in DNA: TGTGCCAGTTTTTCGACAGGGGGGAATGAGCAGTTCTTC. This translates into CASFSTGGNEQFF.